This T cell receptor (beta chain) is from a study of shared clonotypes between healthy human individuals. The method was immunoSEQ multiplex PCR; TCRdb's version includes in-frame clones alone and lacks a portion of them. The sample has 2 million to 3 million clones, over 85% seen once; the top ten hold approximately 0.37%. Trimming took off 2 bases at V and 2 bases at J, with 10 bases between the two ends. The germline V gene encodes CDR1 MNHEY and CDR2 SVGAGI. This CDR3 has 14 residues. This receptor was obtained from a man in his late teens or twenties in good health. Some clones in this sample may be carry-over from other donors' samples. Material for sequencing was naive CD4+ T cells from PBMCs. As for subset: CD45RA+ positively selected. V usage is TRBV6-5 and J usage is TRBJ2-7; maybe TRBD2 (5 bases). CDR3 sequence reads: CASSYGERAYEQYF. In DNA, the CDR3 is TGTGCCAGCAGTTACGGGGAGAGGGCCTACGAGCAGTACTTC.